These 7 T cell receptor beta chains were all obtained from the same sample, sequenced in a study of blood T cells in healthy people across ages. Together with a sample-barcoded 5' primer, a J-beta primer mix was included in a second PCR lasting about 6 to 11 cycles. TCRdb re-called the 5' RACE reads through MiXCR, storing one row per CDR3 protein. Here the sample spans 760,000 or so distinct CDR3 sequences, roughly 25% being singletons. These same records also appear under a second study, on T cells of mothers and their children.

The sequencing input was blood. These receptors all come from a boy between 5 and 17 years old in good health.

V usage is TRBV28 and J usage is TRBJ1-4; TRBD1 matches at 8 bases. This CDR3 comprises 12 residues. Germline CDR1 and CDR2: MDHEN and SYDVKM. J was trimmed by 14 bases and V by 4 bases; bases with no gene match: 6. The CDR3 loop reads CASSSRRGRLFF. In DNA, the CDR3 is TGTGCCAGCAGTTCCCGCAGGGGGCGGCTGTTTTTT.

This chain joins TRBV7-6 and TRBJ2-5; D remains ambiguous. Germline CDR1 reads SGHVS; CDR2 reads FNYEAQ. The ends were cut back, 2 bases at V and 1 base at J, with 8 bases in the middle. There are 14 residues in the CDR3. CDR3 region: CASSLNDFQETQYF. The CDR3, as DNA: TGTGCCAGCAGCTTAAACGACTTCCAAGAGACCCAGTACTTC.

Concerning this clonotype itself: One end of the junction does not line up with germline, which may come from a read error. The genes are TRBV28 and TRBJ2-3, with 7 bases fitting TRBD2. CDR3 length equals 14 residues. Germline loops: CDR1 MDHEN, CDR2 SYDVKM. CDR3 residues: CASRERDERDAQYF. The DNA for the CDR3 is TGTGCCAGCAGAGAGCGGGATGAAAGAGATGCGCAGTATTTT.

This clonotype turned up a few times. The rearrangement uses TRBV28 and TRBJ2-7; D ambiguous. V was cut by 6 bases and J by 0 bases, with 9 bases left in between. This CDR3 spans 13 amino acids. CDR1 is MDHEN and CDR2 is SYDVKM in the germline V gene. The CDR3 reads CASSLELSYEQYF. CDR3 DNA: TGTGCCAGCAGCCTCGAACTCTCCTACGAGCAGTACTTC.

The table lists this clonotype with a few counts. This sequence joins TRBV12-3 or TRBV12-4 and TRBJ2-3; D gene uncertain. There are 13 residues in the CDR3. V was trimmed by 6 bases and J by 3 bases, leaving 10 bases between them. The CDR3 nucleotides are TGTGCCAGCAGCTCGGAGTATACAGATACGCAGTATTTT. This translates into CASSSEYTDTQYF.

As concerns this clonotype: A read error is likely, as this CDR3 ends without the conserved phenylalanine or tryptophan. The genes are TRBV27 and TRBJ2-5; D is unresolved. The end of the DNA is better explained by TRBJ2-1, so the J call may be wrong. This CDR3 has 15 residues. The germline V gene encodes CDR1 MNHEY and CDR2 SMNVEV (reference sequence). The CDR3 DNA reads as TGTGCCAGCAGTTTACTGGCAGATGCTTACAATGAGCAGTTCCTC. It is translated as CASSLLADAYNEQFL.

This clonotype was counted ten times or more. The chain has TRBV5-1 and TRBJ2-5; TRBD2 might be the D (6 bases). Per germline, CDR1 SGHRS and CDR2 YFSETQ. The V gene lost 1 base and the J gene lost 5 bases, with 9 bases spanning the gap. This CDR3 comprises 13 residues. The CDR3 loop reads CASSLTLAETQYF. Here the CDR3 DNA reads TGCGCCAGCAGCTTGACCCTAGCGGAGACCCAGTACTTC. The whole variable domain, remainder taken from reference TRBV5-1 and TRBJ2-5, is KAGVTQTPRYLIKTRGQQVTLSCSPISGHRSVSWYQQTPGQGLQFLFEYFSETQRNKGNFPGRFSGRQFSNSRSEMNVSTLELGDSALYLCASSLTLAETQYFGPGTRLLVL.